A single TCR beta chain is shown here with its context. No antigen is known for it. The input lacks base qualities; no much larger clone sits a single base away. The data are from a study of cytomegalovirus exposure and HLA in healthy donors (dated by TCRdb to about 2017). For the wider study: In an earlier analysis of approximately 640 of the donors, 276 Gb of sequence data and approximately 120 million unique TCR beta sequences from roughly 190 million T cells were reported. An early release that covered about 600 HLA-typed donors contained approximately 300 gigabases of sequencing data and 85 million to 100 million unique TCR sequences. Rather than using new phenotypic data, the later analysis identified candidate immune exposures from TCR beta sequences and from how often those sequences occurred across donors. The study aimed to test whether signatures of past pathogen exposure could be identified by cataloging public T cell receptors. The study used immunosequencing to profile the T cell repertoires of several hundred subjects and linked those repertoires to cytomegalovirus serostatus. On average, approximately 250,000 unique TCR beta nucleotide sequences were sequenced per donor among several hundred genotyped donors of the cohort, with about 17% of those sequences being non-productive. Every discovery cohort repertoire had been produced on one sequencing platform. About five DR-DQ haplotypes were handled as single units for association and clustering, since linkage in the cohort was strong. HLA typing covered class I and class II loci at four-digit resolution. To predict cytomegalovirus infection status, the study combined high-throughput TCR immunosequencing, statistical association of individual TCRs with disease status, and machine learning. A separate validation cohort of approximately 130 different subjects was used in addition to the approximately 640-subject first cohort. In a later genetic analysis, genome-wide SNP genotypes for about 55% of the 666 donors were used, and that subset was treated as a discovery cohort. A later analysis re-analyzed previously published TCR beta repertoires from approximately 670 donors and added high-resolution HLA genotyping to study TCR occurrence patterns. Typing coverage differed by locus: A, B, C, DRB1 and DQB1 were typed in about 620-630 donors, DQA1 in 500 to 550, DPA1 in 600 to 610, and DPB1 in approximately 450. An earlier analysis of around 640 of the donors used high-throughput TCR beta sequencing to judge whether each TCR beta V gene segment behaved as functional or pseudogenic. Donor age, sex, ethnicity and CMV serostatus were compiled together with the repertoire data. Among the roughly 390 genotyped donors, 75% to 90% belonged to the genetic ancestry cluster associated with self-reported Caucasian donors. Findings and caveats that apply to the study as a whole: Sequencing depth was assumed to be roughly uniform across donors in the presence/absence analyses, though that assumption may not hold. Several of the top co-occurrence clusters appeared to be linked to parvovirus B19, influenza, CMV and Epstein-Barr virus, according to a later analysis. Most TCR sequences were seen in very few donors, while some public TCRs were found in many individuals. Assigning TCR associations to individual alleles was difficult when HLA alleles, especially DR and DQ, strongly co-occurred. CMV serostatus was the only immune exposure information available for the cohort. A few of the identified cytomegalovirus-associated TCR beta chains were confirmed in vitro to be specific for cytomegalovirus antigens. Some IMGT-functional V segments, including TRBV6-2 and TRBV6-3, could not be told apart with the 87-base-pair reads, so those segments were excluded. An earlier analysis of around 540 of the donors showed that most TCR beta V segments appeared in productive rearrangements either about 87% or about 30% of the time, which broadly matched IMGT annotations. A group of highly shared sequence variants was considered likely to be a technical artifact of the sequencing pipeline. A later genetic analysis reported fewer N-insertions in productive TCRs among donors in an Asian-associated ancestry cluster than the roughly 620-donor mean. A later analysis found that TCR association rates varied across HLA loci, with DRB1 alleles showing the most associated TCRs and HLA-C alleles the fewest. Because counts were too low, some 16 rarely observed V segments, including chromosome 9 orphons, were excluded from the earlier analysis of several hundred of the donors. Linkage disequilibrium might explain the correlated functional status among segregating V segments, but an unknown experimental factor could not be ruled out. In a later analysis, HLA-associated TCR beta chains were found to be more clonally expanded and to have lower generation probabilities than equally common non-associated chains. V-gene and J-gene trimming of TCR beta chains was associated with a missense DCLRE1C variant in a later genetic analysis, and the association was replicated in an independent cohort. The study gave a list of about 170 TCR beta chains associated with cytomegalovirus. HLA typing was unavailable for some donors at each locus, so association tests used only the typed subset. A later analysis found that most CMV-associated TCR beta chains appeared HLA-restricted, with HLA associations seemingly driven largely by CMV exposure. The cohort was sequenced for TCR beta chains only, and without alpha or paired-chain data the features that could be detected were limited. In both the original and validation cohorts, the classifier was reported to diagnose cytomegalovirus status with high specificity and sensitivity. According to the authors, the approach could potentially be generalized to other disease states and immunological phenotypes. A later analysis associated approximately 17,000 TCR beta sequences with specific HLA alleles at a false discovery rate of 0.05. A further reported finding was that TCR beta sequences accurately predicted the HLA-A and HLA-B alleles for most subjects in the first cohort.

The CDR3, cysteine through phenylalanine, is 13 amino acids long. The kept DNA is CDR3 alone, 39 bases in frame from the first base. The trim is 8 bases for V and 2 bases for J, with a gap of 13 bases between the germline ends. From a lookup of the germline V gene, CDR1 and CDR2 are MNHEY and SVGAGI. The cohort comprised fewer than 700 healthy bone marrow donors. Cohort members were all nominally healthy when sampled, although unrecorded immune exposures were likely present. The donor tested CMV seronegative, placing the donor among the 350 or so seronegative members of the cohort. A peripheral blood sample was collected from each donor, and TCR beta sequencing was performed on peripheral blood mononuclear cells. Genomic DNA was extracted from the blood cell samples with the Qiagen DNeasy Blood Extraction Kit. Libraries were prepared through the immunoSEQ multiplex PCR assay. For the multiplex PCR, a mixture combining 60 forward primers for TCR Vbeta segments and 13 reverse primers for TCR Jbeta segments was used. Amplification of the CDR3 region of rearranged TCR beta genes was performed with a multiplex PCR assay on genomic DNA. Amplified TCR beta libraries were sequenced as 87-base-pair reads on the Illumina HiSeq System. The study's processing was this. A later analysis tallied tens of millions of unique TCR beta chains across the 600 to 700 repertoires, and approximately 9.9 million of those chains were shared by two or more donors. A nearest-neighbor algorithm error-corrected the raw reads and collapsed the reads into unique sequences, merging closely related sequences to remove PCR and sequencing errors. Alignment of CDR3 sequences to IMGT reference sequences was used to assign V, D and J gene segments. For a sequence to be retained, at least a six-nucleotide match to both a V gene segment and a J gene segment was required. Rearrangements were called productive when the CDR3 lacked stop codons and stayed in frame with V and J; all others were non-productive. CDR3 was defined by IMGT convention, running from the second conserved V-encoded cysteine to the conserved J-encoded phenylalanine. Sequences without an unambiguous match to a single V gene segment were excluded from the earlier analysis of about 640 of the donors. In an earlier analysis of about 590 of the donors, a V segment was called functional when productive rearrangements were above 56.7%, and segregating when the standard deviation between donors exceeded 5%. A statistical classification framework was built to diagnose cytomegalovirus status from the catalog of TCR beta chain sequences. In a later analysis, TCR nucleotide sequences were compared against IMGT/GENE-DB human TR gene sequences so that V and J genes could be assigned. Using the TCRdist pipeline, a later analysis assigned CDR3 sequences along with most-parsimonious VDJ recombination scenarios. In a later analysis, every TCR beta chain was defined by the combination of its CDR3 amino acid sequence and its V-gene family, and reads without a unique V-gene family were dropped. In a later analysis, nearly 600 highly shared, low-generation-probability nucleotide sequences were removed to address suspected cross-contamination and a sequencing artifact. A later analysis calculated a clonal expansion index for each public chain from normalized within-repertoire ranks of inferred template counts. Generation probabilities in a later analysis came from a VDJ recombination model fitted to out-of-frame rearrangements, and those results were checked against IGoR. In a later analysis, hypergeometric tests were used to score TCR-TCR, TCR-HLA and TCR-CMV co-occurrence, with a repertoire-size bias correction applied to TCR pairs. In a later analysis, false discovery rates were estimated by permuting HLA or CMV assignments 20 times. In a later analysis, co-occurring TCRs were grouped with DBSCAN, and TCRdist sequence similarity was added when clustering was performed within HLA-allele-positive subsets. Repertoires with fewer than 30,000 or more than 120,000 public chains were left out of co-occurrence clustering, as were roughly five repertoires with anomalous nucleotide sharing. TCRdb stores this immuneACCESS table with in-frame sequences only. Part of the clones is absent; in the studies checked, under half of the shortfall reflects unresolved V genes, and no reason is known for the rest. The DNA gave D and trimming, while V, J and clone size come from that table. This sample is represented by some 100,000 clones; around 73% of them were singletons. Of the sample, around 8% falls within the top ten clones.

This clonotype originated in a man aged 40-55 years in good health and CMV-seronegative. Sequenced sample: PBMCs. The chain is encoded by TRBV6-5 joined to TRBJ2-7; the D region possibly corresponds to TRBD1 (5 bases align). This receptor has the CDR3 CASGLQEPYEQYF. The DNA sequence is as follows: TGTGCCAGCGGTCTACAGGAACCCTACGAGCAGTACTTC.